Listed here are 14 T cell receptor beta chains from one sample, sequenced in a study of T cells in Graves' hyperthyroidism and ophthalmopathy. RNA transcripts provided the source from which TCR beta CDR3 regions were amplified. A first-round RT-PCR of the TCR CDR3 used the HTBI primer set. TCRdb re-called the multiplex PCR reads through MiXCR, storing one row per CDR3 protein. The sample shows about 400,000 distinct CDR3 sequences, 15% to 19% of them seen only once. The sample taken for sequencing was blood. Receptors were obtained from a woman aged 18 to 35 with Graves' hyperthyroidism.

This clonotype was detected a few times. The chain uses TRBV19 and TRBJ1-2; 7 bases are shared with TRBD1. Looked up from germline, CDR1 is LNHDA and CDR2 is SQIVND (reference sequence). V was clipped by 5 bases and J by 8 bases; unmatched bases: 11. This CDR3 spans 14 amino acids. CDR3 residues: CASSGQDKGIGYTF. The DNA for the CDR3 is TGTGCCAGTAGTGGACAGGACAAAGGTATCGGCTACACCTTC.

This clonotype was seen at least ten times. The chain employs TRBV18 and TRBJ2-1; D is uncertain. V dropped 1 base and J dropped 4 bases, with 8 bases sitting between them. Germline V gene data show CDR1 as KGHSH and CDR2 as LQKENI. The length of the CDR3 is 14 residues. The DNA of the CDR3 is TGTGCCAGCTCACCACAAGCCTCGTACAATGAGCAGTTCTTC. It translates to CASSPQASYNEQFF.

This clonotype was seen a few times. This chain joins TRBV24-1 and TRBJ1-5; D possibly corresponds to TRBD1 (5 bases). Per germline, CDR1 KGHDR and CDR2 SFDVKD. The V gene lost 7 bases and the J gene lost 5 bases, with 14 bases spanning the gap. The CDR3 sequence is 14 residues long. CDR3 DNA sequence: TGTGCCACCAGCGGTTCAGGCAGGGATCAGCCCCAGCATTTT. It encodes CATSGSGRDQPQHF.

This clonotype has just a few counts. Just one base apart from a much larger clone, this may be a read error. The V and J genes are TRBV20-1 and TRBJ1-1; no definite D call. Trimming pared 2 bases from V and 0 bases from J, leaving 4 bases between. Germline CDR1 is DFQATT and CDR2 is SNEGSKA (reference sequence). CDR3 length: 12 amino acids. CDR3 region: CSARRVNTEAFF. The CDR3, as DNA: TGCAGTGCTAGACGGGTGAACACTGAAGCTTTCTTT.

At least ten counts were recorded for this clonotype. V is TRBV24-1 and J is TRBJ2-2; 8 bases line up with TRBD1. J was trimmed by 4 bases and V by 4 bases; bases with no gene match: 7. Germline CDR1 and CDR2: KGHDR and SFDVKD. This CDR3 has 16 amino acids. CDR3 coding DNA: TGTGCCACCAGTGAGACAGGGGAGTCGGTCACCGGGGAGCTGTTTTTT. It yields the protein CATSETGESVTGELFF.

This clonotype appeared a few times. The rearrangement joins TRBV5-1 to TRBJ2-2, with 9 positions matching TRBD2. Germline loops: CDR1 SGHRS, CDR2 YFSETQ. Germline trimming cut 1 base from V and 0 bases from J; bases unmatched to any gene: 7. CDR3 size: 18 residues. The CDR3 sequence is CASSLKGGRAANTGELFF. CDR3 coding DNA: TGCGCCAGCAGCTTGAAAGGCGGGAGGGCCGCGAACACCGGGGAGCTGTTTTTT.

This clonotype has a count of ten or more. The chain uses TRBV7-6 and TRBJ2-3; D ambiguous. Germline V lookup: CDR1 SGHVS, CDR2 FNYEAQ. V lost 3 bases and J lost 0, with 22 bases in between. This CDR3 spans 19 amino acids. DNA for the CDR3: TGTGCCAGCAGCTTTGGCGTAATGCCGGGCGGAACTAGCACAGATACGCAGTATTTT. Protein sequence: CASSFGVMPGGTSTDTQYF.

This clonotype was seen repeatedly, ten times or more. The chain joins TRBV20-1 to TRBJ2-1; 7 nucleotides agree with TRBD2. Germline CDR1 and CDR2: DFQATT and SNEGSKA (reference sequence). The ends lost 7 bases at V and 5 bases at J; junction bases unmatched: 14. The CDR3 totals 15 residues. The CDR3 DNA sequence: TGCAGTGGTGTGTCGGGGCGGGAGCGTAACAATGAGCAGTTCTTC. Its translation is CSGVSGRERNNEQFF.

This clonotype was detected ten times or more. The chain carries TRBV20-1 and TRBJ2-3; tentative D call: TRBD1 (6 bases). Per germline, CDR1 DFQATT and CDR2 SNEGSKA (reference sequence). This CDR3 is built from 15 residues. Trimming removed 6 bases at V and 0 bases at J, with 16 bases between. This CDR3 is CSAPGQFSSTDTQYF. As DNA, the CDR3 is TGCAGTGCCCCCGGACAGTTTTCTAGCACAGATACGCAGTATTTT.

V usage is TRBV7-3 and J usage is TRBJ2-3; D unresolved. Germline assignment: CDR1 SGHTA and CDR2 FQGTGA. The CDR3 has 15 residues. The V and J ends lost 5 bases and 0 bases respectively, with 12 bases between them. The CDR3 DNA is TGTGCCAGCAGCCCACTCCTCGGGAGCACAGATACGCAGTATTTT. Protein product: CASSPLLGSTDTQYF. Combining the CDR3 with reference TRBV7-3 and TRBJ2-3 gives the whole variable domain GAGVSQTPSNKVTEKGKYVELRCDPISGHTALYWYRQSLGQGPEFLIYFQGTGAADDSGLPNDRFFAVRPEGSVSTLKIQRTERGDSAVYLCASSPLLGSTDTQYFGPGTRLTVL.

The chain combines TRBV18 with TRBJ1-4, with unresolved D. Trimming cost V 3 bases and J 0 bases, with 8 bases left between them. Germline values: CDR1 KGHSH, CDR2 LQKENI. CDR3 length: 15 amino acids. CDR3: CASSPFGTTNEKLFF. The DNA of the CDR3 is TGTGCCAGCTCACCCTTCGGGACAACTAATGAAAAACTGTTTTTT.

This clonotype has a count of ten or more. The gene calls are TRBV28 and TRBJ2-7; the D is unclear. Germline CDR1 is MDHEN and CDR2 is SYDVKM. V lost 8 bases, J lost 0 bases, and 17 bases lay in between. The length of the CDR3 is 15 residues. CDR3 amino acids: CASSVRQSPSYEQYF. CDR3 bases: TGTGCCAGCTCAGTCCGTCAGTCACCCTCCTACGAGCAGTACTTC.

This clonotype was counted a few times. The rearrangement joins TRBV20-1 to TRBJ1-3; D might be TRBD1 (5 bases). The CDR3 contains 15 residues. V lost 0 bases, J lost 1 base, and 10 bases lay in between. Germline CDR1 DFQATT, CDR2 SNEGSKA (reference sequence). The chain's CDR3 is CSARDRALSGNTIYF. CDR3 DNA: TGCAGTGCTAGAGACAGGGCCCTTTCTGGAAACACCATATATTTT.

This clonotype was seen many times. The chain couples TRBV2 to TRBJ1-2, with TRBD1 identical over 7 bases. The germline gives CDR1 SNHLY, CDR2 FYNNEI. The CDR3 sequence is 13 residues long. The V segment lost 6 bases and the J segment 3 bases; nucleotides outside the gene matches: 4. Here the CDR3 reads CASRSTGYYGYTF. In nucleotides, the CDR3 is TGTGCCAGCAGGTCGACAGGGTACTATGGCTACACCTTC.